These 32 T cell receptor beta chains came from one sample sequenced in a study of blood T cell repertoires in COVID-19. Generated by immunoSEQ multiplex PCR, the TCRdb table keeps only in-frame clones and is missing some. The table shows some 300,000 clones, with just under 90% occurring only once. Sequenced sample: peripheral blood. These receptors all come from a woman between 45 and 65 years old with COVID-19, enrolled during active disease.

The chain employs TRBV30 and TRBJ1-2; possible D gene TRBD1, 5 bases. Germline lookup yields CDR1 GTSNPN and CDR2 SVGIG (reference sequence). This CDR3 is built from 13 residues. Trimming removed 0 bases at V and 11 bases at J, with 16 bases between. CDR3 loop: CAWSVNGQGRYTF. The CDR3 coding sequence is TGTGCCTGGAGTGTAAACGGGCAGGGCCGTTACACCTTC.

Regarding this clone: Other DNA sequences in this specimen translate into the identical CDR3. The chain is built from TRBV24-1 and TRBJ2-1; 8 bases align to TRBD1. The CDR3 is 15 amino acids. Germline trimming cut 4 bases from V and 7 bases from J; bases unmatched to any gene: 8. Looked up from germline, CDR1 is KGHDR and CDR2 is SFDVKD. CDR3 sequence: CATSDPGQGSNEQFF. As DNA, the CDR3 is TGTGCCACCAGTGACCCCGGACAGGGCTCGAATGAGCAGTTCTTC.

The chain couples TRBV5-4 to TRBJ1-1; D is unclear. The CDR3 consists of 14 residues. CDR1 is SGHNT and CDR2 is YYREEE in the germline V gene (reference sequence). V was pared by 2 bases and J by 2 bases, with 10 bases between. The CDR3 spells CASSFPQKNTEAFF. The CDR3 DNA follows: TGTGCCAGCAGCTTCCCCCAGAAAAACACTGAAGCTTTCTTT.

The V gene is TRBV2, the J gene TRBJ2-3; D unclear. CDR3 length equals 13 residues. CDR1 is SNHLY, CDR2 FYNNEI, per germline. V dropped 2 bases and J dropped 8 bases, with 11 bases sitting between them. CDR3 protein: CASSESERFTQYF. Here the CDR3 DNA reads TGTGCCAGCAGTGAATCAGAGCGCTTTACGCAGTATTTT.

This CDR3 is CAWRTPGDRGQPQHF. Here the CDR3 DNA reads TGTGCCTGGAGAACCCCAGGAGACAGGGGACAGCCCCAGCATTTT. The V and J genes are TRBV30 and TRBJ1-5, with TRBD1 identical over 8 bases. From germline, CDR1 is GTSNPN and CDR2 SVGIG (reference sequence). This CDR3 has 15 residues. The trim removed 3 bases at V and 7 bases at J, leaving 11 bases unmatched. The whole variable domain, remainder taken from reference TRBV30 and TRBJ1-5, is SQTIHQWPATLVQPVGSPLSLECTVEGTSNPNLYWYRQAAGRGLQLLFYSVGIGQISSEVPQNLSASRPQDRQFILSSKKLLLSDSGFYLCAWRTPGDRGQPQHFGDGTRLSIL.

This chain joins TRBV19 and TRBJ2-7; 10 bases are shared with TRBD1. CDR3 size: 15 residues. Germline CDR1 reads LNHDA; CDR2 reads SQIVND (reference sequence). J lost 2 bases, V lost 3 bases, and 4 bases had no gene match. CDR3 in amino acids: CASSIKGTGAYEQYF. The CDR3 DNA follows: TGTGCCAGTAGTATTAAAGGGACAGGGGCCTACGAGCAGTACTTC.

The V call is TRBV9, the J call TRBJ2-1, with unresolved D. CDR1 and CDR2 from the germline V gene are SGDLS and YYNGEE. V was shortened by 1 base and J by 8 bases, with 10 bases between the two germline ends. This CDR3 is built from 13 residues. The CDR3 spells CASSVSTSHEQFF. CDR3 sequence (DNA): TGTGCCAGCAGCGTATCGACATCACATGAGCAGTTCTTC.

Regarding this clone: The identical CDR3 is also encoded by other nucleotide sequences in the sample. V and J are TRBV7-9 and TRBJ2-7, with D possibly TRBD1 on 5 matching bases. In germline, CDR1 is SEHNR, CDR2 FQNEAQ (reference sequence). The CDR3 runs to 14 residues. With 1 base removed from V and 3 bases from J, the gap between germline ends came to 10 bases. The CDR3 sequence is CASSLGQGYYEQYF. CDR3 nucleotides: TGTGCCAGCAGCTTAGGGCAGGGCTACTACGAGCAGTACTTC. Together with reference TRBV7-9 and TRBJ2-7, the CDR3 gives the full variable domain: DTGVSQNPRHKITKRGQNVTFRCDPISEHNRLYWYRQTLGQGPEFLTYFQNEAQLEKSRLLSDRFSAERPKGSFSTLEIQRTEQGDSAMYLCASSLGQGYYEQYFGPGTRLTVT.

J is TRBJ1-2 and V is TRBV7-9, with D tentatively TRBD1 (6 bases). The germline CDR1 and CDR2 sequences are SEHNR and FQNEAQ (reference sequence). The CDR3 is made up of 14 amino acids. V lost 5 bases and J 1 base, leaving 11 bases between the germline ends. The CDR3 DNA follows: TGTGCCAGCAGCCCGGGACACAATAACTATGGCTACACCTTC. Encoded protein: CASSPGHNNYGYTF.

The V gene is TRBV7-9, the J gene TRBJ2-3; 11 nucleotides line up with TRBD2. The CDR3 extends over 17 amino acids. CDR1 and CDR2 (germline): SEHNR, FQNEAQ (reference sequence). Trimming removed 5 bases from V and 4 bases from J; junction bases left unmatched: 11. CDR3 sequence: CASSKSTSGIGADTQYF. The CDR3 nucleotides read TGTGCCAGCAGCAAATCGACTAGCGGGATTGGTGCAGATACGCAGTATTTT. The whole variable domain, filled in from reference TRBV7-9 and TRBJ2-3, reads DTGVSQNPRHKITKRGQNVTFRCDPISEHNRLYWYRQTLGQGPEFLTYFQNEAQLEKSRLLSDRFSAERPKGSFSTLEIQRTEQGDSAMYLCASSKSTSGIGADTQYFGPGTRLTVL.

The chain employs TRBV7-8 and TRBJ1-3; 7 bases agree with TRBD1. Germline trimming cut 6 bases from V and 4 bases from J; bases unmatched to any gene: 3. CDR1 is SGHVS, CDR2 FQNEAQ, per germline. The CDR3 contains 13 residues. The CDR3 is CASSLGGGNTIYF. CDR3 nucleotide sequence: TGTGCCAGCAGTCTAGGGGGCGGAAACACCATATATTTT.

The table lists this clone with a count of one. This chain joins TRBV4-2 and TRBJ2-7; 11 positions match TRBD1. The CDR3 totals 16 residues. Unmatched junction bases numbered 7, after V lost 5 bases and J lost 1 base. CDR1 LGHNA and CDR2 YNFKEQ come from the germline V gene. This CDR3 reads CASSGLGTGGSYEQYF. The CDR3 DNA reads TGTGCCAGCAGCGGGCTGGGGACAGGGGGTTCCTACGAGCAGTACTTC.

The CDR3: CASSSTSGGSSGANVLTF. For the CDR3, the DNA is TGTGCCAGCAGTTCAACTAGCGGGGGAAGCTCTGGGGCCAACGTCCTGACTTTC. The chain links TRBV27 to TRBJ2-6, with 11 bases lining up with TRBD2. Germline V CDR1 and CDR2: MNHEY, SMNVEV (reference sequence). The CDR3 is made up of 18 amino acids. V lost 4 bases to trimming and J lost 0 bases; unmatched junction nucleotides: 5.

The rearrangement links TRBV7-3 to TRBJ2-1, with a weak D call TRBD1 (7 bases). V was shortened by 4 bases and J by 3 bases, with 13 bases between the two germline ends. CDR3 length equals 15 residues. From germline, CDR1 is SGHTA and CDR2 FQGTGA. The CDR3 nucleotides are TGTGCCAGCAGCTCGGCGGGACAGATCTACAATGAGCAGTTCTTC. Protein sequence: CASSSAGQIYNEQFF.

CDR3 amino acids: CASSSERTKGWGEQFF. DNA for the CDR3: TGTGCCAGCAGTTCGGAACGGACTAAAGGGTGGGGTGAGCAGTTCTTC. This rearrangement joins TRBV27 to TRBJ2-1; tentatively, D is TRBD2 (6 bases). V gave up 4 bases and J gave up 9 bases, with 22 bases separating them. Germline V lookup: CDR1 MNHEY, CDR2 SMNVEV (reference sequence). The length of the CDR3 is 16 residues.

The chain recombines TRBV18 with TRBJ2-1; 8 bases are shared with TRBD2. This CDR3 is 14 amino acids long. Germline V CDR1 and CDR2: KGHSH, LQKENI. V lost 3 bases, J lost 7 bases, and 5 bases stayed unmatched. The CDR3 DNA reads TGTGCCAGCTCACCGCTGGCGGGAGGTAATGAGCAGTTCTTC. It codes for CASSPLAGGNEQFF.

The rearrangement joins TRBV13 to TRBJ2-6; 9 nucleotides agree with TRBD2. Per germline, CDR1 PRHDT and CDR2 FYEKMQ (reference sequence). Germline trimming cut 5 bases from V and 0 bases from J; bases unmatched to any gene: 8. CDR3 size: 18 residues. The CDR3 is CASSNYGTSFSGANVLTF. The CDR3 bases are TGTGCCAGCAGCAACTACGGGACTAGCTTCTCTGGGGCCAACGTCCTGACTTTC.

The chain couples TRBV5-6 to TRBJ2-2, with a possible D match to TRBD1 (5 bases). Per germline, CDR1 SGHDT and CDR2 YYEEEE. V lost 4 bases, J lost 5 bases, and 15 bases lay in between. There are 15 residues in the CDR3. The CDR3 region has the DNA TGTGCCAGCAGCAGAAGGGGATTGGCGACCGGGGAGCTGTTTTTT. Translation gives CASSRRGLATGELFF.

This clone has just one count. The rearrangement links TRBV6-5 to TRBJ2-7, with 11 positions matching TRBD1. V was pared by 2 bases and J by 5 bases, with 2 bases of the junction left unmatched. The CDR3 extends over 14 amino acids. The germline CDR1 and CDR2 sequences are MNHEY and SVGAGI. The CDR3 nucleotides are TGTGCCAGCAGTTACAGGACAGGGGGCGACGAGCAGTACTTC. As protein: CASSYRTGGDEQYF.

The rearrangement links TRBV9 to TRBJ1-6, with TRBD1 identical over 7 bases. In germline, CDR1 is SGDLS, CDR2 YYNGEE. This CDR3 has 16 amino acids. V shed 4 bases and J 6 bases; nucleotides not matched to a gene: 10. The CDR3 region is CASSQQGSIGNSPLHF. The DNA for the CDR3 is TGTGCCAGCAGCCAACAGGGGTCCATCGGTAATTCACCCCTCCACTTT.

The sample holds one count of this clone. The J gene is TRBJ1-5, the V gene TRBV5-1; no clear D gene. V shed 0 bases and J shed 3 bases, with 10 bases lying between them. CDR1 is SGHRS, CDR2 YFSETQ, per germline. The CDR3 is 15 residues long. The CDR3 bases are TGCGCCAGCAGCTTGGCACCCGGAGACAATCAGCCCCAGCATTTT. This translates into CASSLAPGDNQPQHF.

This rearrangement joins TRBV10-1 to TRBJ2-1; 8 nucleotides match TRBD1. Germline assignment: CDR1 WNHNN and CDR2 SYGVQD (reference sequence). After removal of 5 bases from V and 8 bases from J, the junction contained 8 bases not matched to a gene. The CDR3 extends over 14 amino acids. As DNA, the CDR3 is TGCGCCAGCAGTCTCAGACAGGGGATCGATGAGCAGTTCTTC. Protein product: CASSLRQGIDEQFF.

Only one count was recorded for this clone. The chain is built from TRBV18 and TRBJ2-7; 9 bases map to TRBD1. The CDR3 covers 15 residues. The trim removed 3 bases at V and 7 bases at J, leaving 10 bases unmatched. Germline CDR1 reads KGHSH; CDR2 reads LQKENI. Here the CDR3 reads CASSPRDRAPREQYF. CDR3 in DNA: TGTGCCAGCTCACCGCGGGACAGGGCGCCTAGAGAGCAGTACTTC.

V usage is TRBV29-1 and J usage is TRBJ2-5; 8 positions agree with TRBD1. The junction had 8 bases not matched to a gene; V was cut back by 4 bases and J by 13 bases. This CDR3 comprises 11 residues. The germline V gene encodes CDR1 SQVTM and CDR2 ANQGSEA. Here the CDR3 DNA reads TGCAGCGTTGTCGCCGGACAGGGAGGGTACTTC. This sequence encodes CSVVAGQGGYF.

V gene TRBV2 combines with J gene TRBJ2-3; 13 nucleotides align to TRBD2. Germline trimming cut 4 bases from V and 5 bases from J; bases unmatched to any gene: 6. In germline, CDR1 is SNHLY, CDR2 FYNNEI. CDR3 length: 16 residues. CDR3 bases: TGTGCCAGCAGTGGGACTAGCGGGAGAAGGGTAGATACGCAGTATTTT. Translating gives CASSGTSGRRVDTQYF. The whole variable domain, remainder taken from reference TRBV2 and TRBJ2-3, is EPEVTQTPSHQVTQMGQEVILRCVPISNHLYFYWYRQILGQKVEFLVSFYNNEISEKSEIFDDQFSVERPDGSNFTLKIRSTKLEDSAMYFCASSGTSGRRVDTQYFGPGTRLTVL.

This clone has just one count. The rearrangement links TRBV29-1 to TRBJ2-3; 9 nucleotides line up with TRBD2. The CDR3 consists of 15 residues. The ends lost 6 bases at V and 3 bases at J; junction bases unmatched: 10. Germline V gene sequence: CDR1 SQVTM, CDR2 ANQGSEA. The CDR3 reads CSVESWREGTDTQYF. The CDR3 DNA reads TGCAGCGTAGAGAGCTGGCGGGAGGGAACAGATACGCAGTATTTT.

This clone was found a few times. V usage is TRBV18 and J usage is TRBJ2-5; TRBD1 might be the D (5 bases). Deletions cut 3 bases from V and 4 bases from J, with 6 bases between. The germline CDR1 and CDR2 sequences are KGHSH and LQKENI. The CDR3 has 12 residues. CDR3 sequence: CASSPQGETQYF. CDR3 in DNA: TGTGCCAGCTCACCTCAGGGAGAGACCCAGTACTTC.

The CDR3 region has the DNA TGTGCCACAGTTGGGACTAGCTCAAGCTCCTACAATGAGCAGTTCTTC. This translates into CATVGTSSSSYNEQFF. The chain employs TRBV6-6 and TRBJ2-1; TRBD2 matches at 9 bases. Losses at the gene ends were 10 bases for V and 0 bases for J; bases not matched to a gene: 10. CDR1 is MNHNY, CDR2 SVGAGI, per germline (reference sequence). There are 16 residues in the CDR3.

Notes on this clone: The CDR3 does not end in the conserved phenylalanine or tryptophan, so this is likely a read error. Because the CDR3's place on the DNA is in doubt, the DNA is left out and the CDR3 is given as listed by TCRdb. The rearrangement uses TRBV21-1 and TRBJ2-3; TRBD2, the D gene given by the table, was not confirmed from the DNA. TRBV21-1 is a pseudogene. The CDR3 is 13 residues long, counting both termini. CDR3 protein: CASSRRIAGRDDL.

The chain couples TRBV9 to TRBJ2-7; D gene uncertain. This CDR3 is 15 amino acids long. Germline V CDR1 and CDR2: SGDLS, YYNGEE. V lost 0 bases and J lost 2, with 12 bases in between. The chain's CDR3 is CASSVGASFTYEQYF. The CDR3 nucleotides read TGTGCCAGCAGCGTAGGGGCCTCATTCACCTACGAGCAGTACTTC.

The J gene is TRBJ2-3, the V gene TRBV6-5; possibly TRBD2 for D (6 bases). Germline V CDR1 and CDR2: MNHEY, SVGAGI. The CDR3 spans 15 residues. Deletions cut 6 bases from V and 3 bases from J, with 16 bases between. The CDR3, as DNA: TGTGCCAGCAGGAGCCAGCGGGCGTCGACAGATACGCAGTATTTT. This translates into CASRSQRASTDTQYF.

The CDR3 reads CAWSAKDGIRWDTQYF. The CDR3 nucleotides read TGTGCCTGGAGTGCCAAGGACGGGATTCGATGGGATACGCAGTATTTT. The gene calls are TRBV30 and TRBJ2-3, with D perhaps TRBD2 (5 bases). The CDR3 sequence is 16 residues long. Trimming stripped 1 base from V and 6 bases from J, with 20 bases between. Germline values: CDR1 GTSNPN, CDR2 SVGIG (reference sequence).